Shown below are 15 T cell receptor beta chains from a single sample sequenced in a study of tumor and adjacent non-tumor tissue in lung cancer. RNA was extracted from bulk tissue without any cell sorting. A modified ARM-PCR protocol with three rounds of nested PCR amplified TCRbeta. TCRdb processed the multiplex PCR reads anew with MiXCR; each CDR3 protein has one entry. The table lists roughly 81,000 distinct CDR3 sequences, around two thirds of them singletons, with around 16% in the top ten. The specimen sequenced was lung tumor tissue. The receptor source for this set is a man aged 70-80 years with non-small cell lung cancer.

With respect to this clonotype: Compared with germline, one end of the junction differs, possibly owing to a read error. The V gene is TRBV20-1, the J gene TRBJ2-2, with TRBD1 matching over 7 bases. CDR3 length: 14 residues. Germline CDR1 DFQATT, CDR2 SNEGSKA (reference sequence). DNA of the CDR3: TGCAGTCTTCGGACAGGAGGTGACACCGGGGAGCTGCTTTTT. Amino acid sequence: CSLRTGGDTGELLF.

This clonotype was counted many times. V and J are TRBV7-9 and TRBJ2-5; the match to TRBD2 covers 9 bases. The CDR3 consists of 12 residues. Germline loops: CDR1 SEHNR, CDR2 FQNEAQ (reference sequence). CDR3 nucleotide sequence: TGTGCAAGCGGGGGGATGAAAGAGACCCAGTACTTC. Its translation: CASGGMKETQYF.

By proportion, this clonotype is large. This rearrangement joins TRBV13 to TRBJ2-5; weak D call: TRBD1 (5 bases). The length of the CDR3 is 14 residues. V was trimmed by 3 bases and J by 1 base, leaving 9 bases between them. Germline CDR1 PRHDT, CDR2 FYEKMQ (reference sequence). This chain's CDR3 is CASSFLRGQETQYF. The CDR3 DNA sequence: TGTGCCAGCAGCTTCTTAAGGGGCCAAGAGACCCAGTACTTC.

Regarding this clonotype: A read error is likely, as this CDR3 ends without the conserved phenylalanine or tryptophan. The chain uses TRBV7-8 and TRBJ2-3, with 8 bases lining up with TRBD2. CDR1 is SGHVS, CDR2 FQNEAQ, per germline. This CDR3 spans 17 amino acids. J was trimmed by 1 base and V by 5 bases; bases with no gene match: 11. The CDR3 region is CASSVRGAGGGTDTQYI. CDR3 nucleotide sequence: TGTGCCAGCAGCGTGAGAGGTGCGGGGGGCGGCACAGATACGCAGTATATT.

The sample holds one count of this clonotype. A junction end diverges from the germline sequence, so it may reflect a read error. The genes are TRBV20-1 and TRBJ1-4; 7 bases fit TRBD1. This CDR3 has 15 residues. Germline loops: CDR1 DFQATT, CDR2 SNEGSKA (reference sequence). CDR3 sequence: CSVFEDRVTNEKLFF. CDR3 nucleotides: TGCAGTGTTTTTGAAGACAGGGTCACTAATGAAAAATTGTTTTTT.

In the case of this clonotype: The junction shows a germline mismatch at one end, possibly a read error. CDR3 amino acids: CTISYNREETQYF. CDR3 DNA: TGTACCATCAGTTACAACAGGGAAGAGACCCAGTATTTC. This chain connects TRBV10-3 to TRBJ2-5; perhaps TRBD1 as D (6 bases). CDR1 is ENHRY, CDR2 SYGVKD, per germline. The CDR3 covers 13 residues.

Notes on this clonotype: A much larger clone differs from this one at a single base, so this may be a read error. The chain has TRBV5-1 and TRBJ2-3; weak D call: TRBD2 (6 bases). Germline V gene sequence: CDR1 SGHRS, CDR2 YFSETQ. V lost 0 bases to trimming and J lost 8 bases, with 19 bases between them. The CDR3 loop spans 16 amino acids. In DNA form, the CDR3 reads TGCGCCAGCAGCTTGGATGGTTATCCAACCGGGAGTACGCAGTATTTT. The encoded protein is CASSLDGYPTGSTQYF.

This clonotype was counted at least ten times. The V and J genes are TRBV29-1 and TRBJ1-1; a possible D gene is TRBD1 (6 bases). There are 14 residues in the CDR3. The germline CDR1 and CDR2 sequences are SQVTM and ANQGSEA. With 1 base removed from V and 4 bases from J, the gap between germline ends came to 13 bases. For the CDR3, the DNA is TGCAGCGTTGAAGTGGGGGGCGTCGGCACTGAAGCTTTCTTT. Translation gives CSVEVGGVGTEAFF.

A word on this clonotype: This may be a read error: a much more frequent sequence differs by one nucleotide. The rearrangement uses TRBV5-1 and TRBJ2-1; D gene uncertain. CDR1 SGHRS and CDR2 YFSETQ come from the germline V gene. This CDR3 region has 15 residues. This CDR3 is CASSTAWSSSNEQFF. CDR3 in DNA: TGCGCCAGCAGCACGGCCTGGAGCTCCTCCAATGAGCAGTTCTTC.

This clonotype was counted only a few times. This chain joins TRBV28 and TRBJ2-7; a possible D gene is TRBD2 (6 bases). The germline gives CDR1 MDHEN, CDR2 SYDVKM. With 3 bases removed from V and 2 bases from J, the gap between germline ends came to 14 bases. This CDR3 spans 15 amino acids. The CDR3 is CASSFSGTGAYEQYF. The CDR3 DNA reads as TGTGCCAGCAGTTTTTCCGGGACGGGGGCCTACGAGCAGTACTTC.

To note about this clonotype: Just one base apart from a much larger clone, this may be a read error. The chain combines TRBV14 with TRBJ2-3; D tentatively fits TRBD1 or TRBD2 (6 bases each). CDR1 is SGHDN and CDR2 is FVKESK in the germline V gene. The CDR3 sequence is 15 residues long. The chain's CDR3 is CASSQDRGGTDTHYF. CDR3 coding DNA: TGTGCCAGCAGCCAAGACAGGGGAGGCACAGATACGCATTATTTT.

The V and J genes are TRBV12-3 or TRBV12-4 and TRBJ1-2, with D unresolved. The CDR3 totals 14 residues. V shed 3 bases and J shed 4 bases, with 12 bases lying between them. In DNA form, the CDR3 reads TGTGCCAGCAGTTTTCGCTCGAGAGGCTATGGCTACACCTTC. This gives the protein CASSFRSRGYGYTF.

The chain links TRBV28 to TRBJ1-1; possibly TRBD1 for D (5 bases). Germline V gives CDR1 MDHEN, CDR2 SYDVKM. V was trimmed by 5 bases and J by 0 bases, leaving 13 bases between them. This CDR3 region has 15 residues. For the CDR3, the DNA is TGTGCCAGCAGTCCGTTTACAGGTATGAACACTGAAGCTTTCTTT. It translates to CASSPFTGMNTEAFF.

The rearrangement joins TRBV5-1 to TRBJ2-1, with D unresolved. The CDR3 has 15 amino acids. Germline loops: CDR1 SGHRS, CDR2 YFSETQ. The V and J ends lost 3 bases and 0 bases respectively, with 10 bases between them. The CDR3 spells CASSSGGSSYNEQFF. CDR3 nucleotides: TGCGCCAGCAGCTCCGGTGGCAGCTCCTACAATGAGCAGTTCTTC.

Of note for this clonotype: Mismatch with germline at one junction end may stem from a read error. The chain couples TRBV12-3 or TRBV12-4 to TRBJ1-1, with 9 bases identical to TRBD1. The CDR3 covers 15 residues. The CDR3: CTSRHGTGSSTEAFF. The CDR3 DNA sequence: TGTACCAGCAGACACGGGACAGGGTCGAGCACTGAAGCTTTCTTT.